This TCR beta chain was captured in a study of vaccination effects on CD4 cells after COVID-19. Study details: Vaccine administered to participants consisted of two doses of either BNT162b2 or mRNA-1273. Regarding the study as a whole: Late post-vaccination, clones induced by infection and those induced by vaccine underwent marked clonal contraction.

Method: immunoSEQ multiplex PCR; TCRdb's copy keeps in-frame clones and lacks some. Of under 75,000 clones in the sample, about 80% were seen once. Germline CDR1 reads SQVTM; CDR2 reads ANQGSEA. Losses at the gene ends were 2 bases for V and 0 bases for J; bases not matched to a gene: 5. This CDR3 spans 15 amino acids. Prior to sequencing, the ViraFEST assay stimulated PBMC with viral peptide pools, which expanded the antigen-specific CD4+ T cells. Culture lasted 10 days before CD4+ T cell isolation. None of these healthy vaccinees had been infected with SARS-CoV-2 before vaccination. In the cultures, half the medium was exchanged for IL-2 medium on days 3 and 7. With regard to this clone: What it recognizes is unknown.

The clonotype was recovered from a human donor who received a COVID-19 vaccine. V gene TRBV29-1 combines with J gene TRBJ2-3; 7 bases align to TRBD1. This sample comprised CD4+ T cells from PBMCs cultured with SARS-CoV-2 spike peptides, obtained before COVID-19 vaccination. In DNA, the CDR3 is TGCAGCGTTGAACCCCAGACAGGGAGCACAGATACGCAGTATTTT. Translation: CSVEPQTGSTDTQYF.